This T cell receptor (beta chain) was sequenced for a study of blood T cell repertoires in COVID-19 (dated by TCRdb to about 2020). Study-level background: Samples from collaborators originated in the United States, Italy and Spain and spanned both the acute and convalescent phases of COVID-19. Where HLA class I and class II types were available, the types were taken from metadata supplied by the sample provider, not from assay-based typing. A freely available public database, intended as a resource for researchers studying the immune response to SARS-CoV-2, is where the repertoires were released. Subjects who had been exposed to COVID-19, were actively infected with it, or had recovered from it provided the deeply sampled blood TCRbeta repertoires that made up the dataset. A de-identified subject ID, COVID-19 status, age in years and sex were almost always included in the sample metadata. The material from the prospective study consisted of cDNA or gDNA derived from T cells, B-cell-depleted T cells, or PBMCs. The samples were drawn from two sources: the first 160 participants of the ongoing ImmuneRACE study, and fewer than 1,500 subjects contributed by 6 global collaborators.

The germline V gene encodes CDR1 SGHAT and CDR2 FQNNGV. Inclusive of the bounding cysteine and phenylalanine, the CDR3 is 14 residues long. The CDR3 DNA has 42 bases and is translated from base 1. V and J are truncated by 3 bases and 2 bases respectively, leaving an intervening sequence of 9 bases. As regards this clone: Which antigen it targets is not known. Per-base qualities were not stored, and no clone one base away is much larger.

TCRbeta CDR3 regions were amplified from genomic DNA by means of the immunoSEQ Assay, a bias-controlled multiplex PCR. In the paper's pipeline: Within the assay, amplification of reference gene primers was used to estimate how many nucleated cells each sample contained. To quantify the absolute abundance of each unique TCRbeta CDR3 rearrangement, sequence reads were collapsed and filtered. For each sample, productive Simpson clonality was calculated as the square root of Simpson's diversity index across productive rearrangements. This is the immuneACCESS table as TCRdb keeps it, with only in-frame sequences that have V and J called. A part of the clones is gone; compared with another copy, unresolved V genes explain less than half, and the rest is unexplained. That table supplies the V and J calls and clone size; D and trimming were determined from the DNA. Here the sample has about 260,000 clones; 82% occur a single time. The ten most abundant clones make up approximately 1.9% of the sample.

Each collaborating institution followed its own protocols to collect whole blood in K2EDTA tubes. For TCRbeta analysis, collaborator samples were shipped as frozen whole blood, as isolated PBMCs, or as DNA extracted from either sample type. What the research found in general, with its limitations: The amount of clinical and demographic metadata varied by source and participant and was provided uncurated.

Material: peripheral blood. This chain joins TRBV11-2 to TRBJ2-3; no confident D gene assignment can be made. This clonotype was obtained from a woman older than 75 with acute or convalescent COVID-19. CDR3 sequence: CASSFYLLTDTQYF. The bases are TGTGCCAGCAGCTTTTACCTACTCACAGATACGCAGTATTTT.